This T cell receptor beta chain derives from a study of beta chain features in type 1 diabetes. Broader study findings: There was a moderate but significant shortening of TCRB CDR3s in all four CD4+ subsets of Type 1 diabetes patients.

The CDR3 runs 13 residues. Between the trimmed V and J ends, which lost 11 bases and 6 bases, there was a span of 17 bases. Germline V lookup: CDR1 KGHSH, CDR2 LQKENI. All of the isolated RNA was reverse transcribed, so expressed TCRB transcripts were sequenced. Here immunoSEQ multiplex PCR was the method, and the copy in TCRdb shows in-frame clones only, minus some. Altogether 160,000 or so clones are present, approximately 10% being singletons, with the ten largest covering under 0.85%. Comments on this clone: Its antigen is currently unknown.

Sample: central memory CD4+ T cells from blood. The J gene is TRBJ2-4, the V gene TRBV18; D gene unclear. This receptor was taken from a woman younger than 45 with type 1 diabetes. CDR3 nucleotides: TGTGCCGTAAAAGGTCGGGTAGGAAACATTCAGTACTTC. Protein product: CAVKGRVGNIQYF. The full variable domain, its missing parts supplied by reference TRBV18 and TRBJ2-4, is NAGVMQNPRHLVRRRGQEARLRCSPMKGHSHVYWYRQLPEEGLKFMVYLQKENIIDESGMPKERFSAEFPKEGPSILRIQQVVRGDSAAYFCAVKGRVGNIQYFGAGTRLSVL.